This T cell receptor beta chain was identified in a study of regulatory T cells in long-lasting Graves disease. Study-wide context: Graves' patients, newly diagnosed, had taken antithyroid drugs under 3 months.

Trimming removed 3 bases from V and 7 bases from J, with 18 bases in between. The CDR3 is made up of 15 amino acids. Germline values: CDR1 GTSNPN, CDR2 SVGIG (reference sequence). The time point denotes: newly diagnosed GD, antithyroid drugs for less than 3 months. RNA extracted from PBMCs served as the sequencing template. Patients all came to the study from an endocrinology department in Xi'an, China. Arm-PCR of CDR3 regions and iRepertoire HTBI primers were the basis on which TCR beta libraries were built. Each CDR3 protein is one row after TCRdb ran MiXCR on the multiplex PCR reads. The data hold about 420,000 distinct CDR3 sequences, with around 15% observed a single time. This sample also appeared in a second study, on T cells in Graves' hyperthyroidism and ophthalmopathy. This second study says: Exclusion of patients followed from uncontrolled infection, other autoimmune disease, pregnancy or lactation. Using the HTBI primer set, a first-round RT-PCR was run on the TCR CDR3.

The sample in question was peripheral blood mononuclear cells (PBMCs), obtained at new diagnosis, from a patient treated with antithyroid drugs. The genes are TRBV30 and TRBJ1-4; possibly TRBD1 for D (6 bases). This sequence was found in a woman under 30 with Graves disease. The CDR3 here is CAWSIPITGTEKLFF. The CDR3 DNA reads as TGTGCCTGGAGCATTCCGATTACAGGGACTGAAAAACTGTTTTTT.